Sequencing of this T cell receptor beta chain was carried out in a study of shared clonotypes between healthy human individuals. General study results and limits: Sequencing depth was expected to affect clonotype sharing among donors. The four-donor shared clonotypes exceeded non-shared clonotypes in generation probability, with non-shared ones scoring lower.

The V gene's germline CDR1 is SQVTM and CDR2 ANQGSEA. The CDR3 extends over 12 amino acids. The donors were all Caucasian adults (living in Nashville, Tennessee). The authors ran the assay at deep level. Here immunoSEQ multiplex PCR was the method, and the copy in TCRdb shows in-frame clones only, minus some. The sample gives 950,000 to 1,200,000 clones, approximately 80% of which show up once; approximately 0.9% is in the top ten. For this clone: The antigen is not known. A read error likely explains this, since a far larger clone differs by one base.

The sequence was collected from a man younger than 30 in good health. Some clones in this sample may be carry-over from other donors' samples. Material for sequencing was memory CD4+ T cells from PBMCs. Documented subset: CD45RA-negative fraction. V gene TRBV29-1 combines with J gene TRBJ1-2; D gene uncertain. The CDR3 DNA reads as TGCAGCCCCGAAATGGTCCCCTATGGCTACGCCTTC. The encoded protein is CSPEMVPYGYAF.